This TCR beta chain was sequenced in a study of blood T cell repertoires in COVID-19 (dated by TCRdb to 2018 to 2020). About the investigation overall: The collaborator samples originated in the United States, Italy and Spain and spanned the acute and convalescent phases of COVID-19. The prospective study material was composed of cDNA or gDNA derived from T cells, B-cell-depleted T cells, or PBMCs. Deeply sampled blood TCRbeta repertoires from subjects exposed to, actively infected with, or recovered from COVID-19 were included in the dataset. The repertoires were made available in a free public database intended to serve as a resource for research on the immune response to SARS-CoV-2. Samples came from the ongoing ImmuneRACE study (first 160 participants) plus 1,254 subjects from 6 global collaborators. The sample metadata nearly always contained a de-identified subject ID, COVID-19 status, age in years and sex. Where available, HLA class I and class II types were taken from metadata supplied by the sample provider and were not determined by assay-based typing.

Points the paper makes about the study in general: The amount of clinical and demographic metadata varied by source and participant and was provided uncurated.

Each collaborating institution followed its own protocols to collect whole blood in K2EDTA tubes. For TCRbeta analysis, collaborator samples were shipped as frozen whole blood, as isolated PBMCs, or as DNA extracted from either sample type. TCRbeta CDR3 regions were amplified from genomic DNA using the immunoSEQ Assay, a bias-controlled multiplex PCR. The authors' pipeline ran thus. The number of nucleated cells in each sample was estimated by amplification of reference gene primers within the assay. To quantify the absolute abundance of each unique TCRbeta CDR3 rearrangement, sequence reads were collapsed and filtered. Productive Simpson clonality was computed per sample as the square root of Simpson's diversity index over productive rearrangements. TCRdb obtained this table from immuneACCESS and retained in-frame rearrangements with V and J assigned. These tables miss some clones; where compared with another copy, unresolved V genes account for less than half of the shortfall, and the remainder is unexplained. V and J calls and clone size are copied from that table; D and trimming were computed from the DNA. The sample yields 90,000 to 140,000 clones; about 75% were counted once. The biggest ten clones account for around 19% of the sample.

This clone came up a few times. Its antigen is unknown. No quality values exist for individual bases; no much larger clone is one base distant. The V end loses 0 bases and the J end loses 3 bases, and a stretch of 4 bases separates them. The CDR3 sequence holds 13 residues, the cysteine and phenylalanine included. Solely the CDR3 DNA is kept, with 39 bases framed from the first base. Via the germline V gene, CDR1 is SGHRS and CDR2 YFSETQ. Sequencing was done on a sample of peripheral blood. This clonotype was sampled from a woman between 65 and 79 years old with acute or convalescent COVID-19. The chain was built from TRBV5-1 and TRBJ2-1; the D gene identity is not certain. The CDR3 amino acid sequence is: CASSLGSYNEQFF. In nucleotides, the sequence is TGCGCCAGCAGCTTGGGCAGCTACAATGAGCAGTTCTTC.